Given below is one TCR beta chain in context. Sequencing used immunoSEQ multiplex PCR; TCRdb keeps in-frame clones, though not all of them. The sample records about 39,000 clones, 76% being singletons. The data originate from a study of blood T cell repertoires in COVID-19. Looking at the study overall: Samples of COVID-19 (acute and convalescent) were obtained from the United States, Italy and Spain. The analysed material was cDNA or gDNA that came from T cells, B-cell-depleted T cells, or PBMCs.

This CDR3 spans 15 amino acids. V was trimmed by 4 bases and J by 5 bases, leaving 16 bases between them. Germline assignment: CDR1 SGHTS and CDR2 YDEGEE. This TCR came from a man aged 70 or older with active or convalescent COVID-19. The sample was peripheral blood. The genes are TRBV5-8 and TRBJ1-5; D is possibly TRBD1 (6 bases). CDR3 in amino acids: CASSTRTAGDQPQHF. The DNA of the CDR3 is TGTGCCAGCAGCACCCGGACAGCCGGCGATCAGCCCCAGCATTTT.